A single sample is the source of the 3 T cell receptor beta chains below, sequenced in a study of identical twins. Via MiXCR, TCRdb re-called the 5' RACE reads, giving one row per CDR3 protein. The repertoire holds about 790,000 distinct CDR3 sequences, with roughly 20% as singletons. This sample also appeared in a second study, on T cells expressing NK-cell markers.

Sample: PBMCs. The receptors here all came from a woman aged 18-35 years in good health.

The rearrangement joins TRBV10-2 to TRBJ2-7, with D hard to call. CDR1 and CDR2 from the germline V gene are WSHSY and SAAADI. V was shortened by 0 bases and J by 2 bases, with 8 bases between the two germline ends. This CDR3 is built from 14 residues. CDR3 loop: CASSESGPPYEQYF. CDR3 in DNA: TGCGCCAGCAGTGAGTCGGGCCCTCCCTACGAGCAGTACTTC.

The chain combines TRBV20-1 with TRBJ1-3; D ambiguous. Germline V gene sequence: CDR1 DFQATT, CDR2 SNEGSKA (reference sequence). This CDR3 has 12 residues. With 4 bases removed from V and 2 bases from J, the gap between germline ends came to 6 bases. The CDR3 here is CSATSPGNTIYF. CDR3 coding DNA: TGCAGTGCTACCTCCCCTGGAAACACCATATATTTT.

This clonotype was detected a few times. V gene TRBV20-1 combines with J gene TRBJ2-7, with D possibly being TRBD2 (6 bases). Trimming pared 2 bases from V and 5 bases from J, leaving 19 bases between. The CDR3 runs 15 residues. Germline CDR1 DFQATT, CDR2 SNEGSKA (reference sequence). The CDR3 bases are TGCAGTGCTAGACCGGGGACTGAGGTTTCTGACGAGCAGTACTTC. As protein: CSARPGTEVSDEQYF.